The 23 T cell receptor beta chains listed next were all sequenced from one sample in a study of STAT5B mutations in CD4+ large granular lymphocyte leukemia. Libraries were prepared by immunoSEQ multiplex PCR; TCRdb keeps only in-frame clonotypes and omits some of them. The table includes around 35,000 clones, roughly 87% detected once. The sequenced material came from CD4+ T cells from blood buffy coats. The receptors derive from a human donor in good health.

The V and J genes are TRBV27 and TRBJ2-6; no definite D call. The germline CDR1 and CDR2 sequences are MNHEY and SMNVEV (reference sequence). With 5 bases removed from V and 0 bases from J, the gap between germline ends came to 5 bases. The CDR3 spans 14 residues. CDR3: CASSPLSGANVLTF. The CDR3 DNA is TGTGCCAGCAGTCCACTCTCTGGGGCCAACGTCCTGACTTTC.

This chain joins TRBV5-1 and TRBJ2-2, with D unclear. From germline, CDR1 is SGHRS and CDR2 YFSETQ. The CDR3 covers 14 residues. Trimming stripped 2 bases from V and 0 bases from J, with 5 bases between. CDR3 coding DNA: TGCGCCAGCAGCTTTGTCGCGAACACCGGGGAGCTGTTTTTT. This encodes CASSFVANTGELFF.

The chain combines TRBV28 with TRBJ2-1; 8 bases line up with TRBD2. Germline V lookup: CDR1 MDHEN, CDR2 SYDVKM. Germline trimming cut 5 bases from V and 7 bases from J; bases unmatched to any gene: 16. The CDR3 runs 17 residues. The CDR3: CASSHLGLAREKNEQFF. In nucleotides, the CDR3 is TGTGCCAGCAGTCATCTAGGACTAGCCAGGGAGAAGAATGAGCAGTTCTTC.

This sequence joins TRBV9 and TRBJ2-7, with TRBD2 matching 11 bases. In germline, CDR1 is SGDLS, CDR2 YYNGEE. The trim removed 4 bases at V and 0 bases at J, leaving 3 bases unmatched. The CDR3 is 15 amino acids. The DNA for the CDR3 is TGTGCCAGCAGCCCGGGACTAGCGGACTCCTACGAGCAGTACTTC. Translation: CASSPGLADSYEQYF. Using reference TRBV9 and TRBJ2-7 for the parts outside the CDR3, the full variable domain is DSGVTQTPKHLITATGQRVTLRCSPRSGDLSVYWYQQSLDQGLQFLIQYYNGEERAKGNILERFSAQQFPDLHSELNLSSLELGDSALYFCASSPGLADSYEQYFGPGTRLTVT.

The chain links TRBV29-1 to TRBJ2-7, with D perhaps TRBD1 (6 bases). Between the trimmed V and J ends, which lost 7 bases and 2 bases, there was a span of 15 bases. Germline V CDR1 and CDR2: SQVTM, ANQGSEA. This CDR3 contains 13 residues. CDR3 bases: TGCAGCGCCACCGAGGGGGAGCCCTACGAGCAGTACTTC. Its translation: CSATEGEPYEQYF.

The V gene is TRBV29-1, the J gene TRBJ2-7, with TRBD1 identical over 7 bases. CDR1 is SQVTM, CDR2 ANQGSEA, per germline. V shed 7 bases, J shed 6 bases, and the junction held 12 bases outside the gene matches. This CDR3 region has 13 residues. In DNA form, the CDR3 reads TGCAGCGGTCAATCTCGGACAGGAACCGAGCAGTACTTC. This encodes CSGQSRTGTEQYF.

The chain couples TRBV5-1 to TRBJ1-4, with D perhaps TRBD1 (6 bases). V was clipped by 6 bases and J by 5 bases, with 17 bases between them. CDR1 is SGHRS, CDR2 YFSETQ, per germline. This CDR3 is built from 15 residues. This chain's CDR3 is CASNSYGGPNEKLFF. Written as DNA, the CDR3 is TGCGCCAGCAACTCCTATGGGGGGCCAAATGAAAAACTGTTTTTT.

The rearrangement uses TRBV19 and TRBJ2-1; D not certain. Germline CDR1 is LNHDA and CDR2 is SQIVND (reference sequence). CDR3 length: 10 amino acids. V lost 8 bases and J lost 9, with 8 bases in between. CDR3 region: CASGFREQFF. DNA for the CDR3: TGTGCCAGTGGGTTTCGTGAGCAGTTCTTC. Based on the CDR3 plus reference TRBV19 and TRBJ2-1, the full variable domain is DGGITQSPKYLFRKEGQNVTLSCEQNLNHDAMYWYRQDPGQGLRLIYYSQIVNDFQKGDIAEGYSVSREKKESFPLTVTSAQKNPTAFYLCASGFREQFFGPGTRLTVL.

This rearrangement joins TRBV6-9 to TRBJ2-2; D is possibly TRBD1 (6 bases). With 8 bases removed from V and 1 base from J, the gap between germline ends came to 20 bases. CDR1 MNHGY and CDR2 SVAAGI come from the germline V gene. There are 17 residues in the CDR3. CDR3 sequence reads: CASLLKGPDRNTGELFF. CDR3 sequence (DNA): TGTGCCAGCCTCCTCAAGGGGCCGGACAGGAACACCGGGGAGCTGTTTTTT.

The V gene is TRBV2, the J gene TRBJ2-7, with TRBD2 matching over 11 bases. Trimming cost V 5 bases and J 4 bases; bases outside gene matches: 7. Germline CDR1 is SNHLY and CDR2 is FYNNEI. This CDR3 comprises 15 residues. This CDR3 is CASSLTGTSGYEQYF. DNA for the CDR3: TGTGCCAGCAGTCTCACCGGGACTAGCGGATACGAGCAGTACTTC.

This rearrangement joins TRBV6-6 to TRBJ1-1; 9 bases are a match to TRBD1. The V and J ends lost 0 bases and 5 bases, in that order; junction bases with no gene match: 4. This CDR3 is built from 15 residues. Germline CDR1 MNHNY, CDR2 SVGAGI (reference sequence). CDR3 in DNA: TGTGCCAGCAGTTACTCACAGGGGGCAGGGACTGAAGCTTTCTTT. Its translation is CASSYSQGAGTEAFF.

The chain joins TRBV7-9 to TRBJ2-3, with D perhaps matching TRBD2 (5 bases). The ends were cut back, 1 base at V and 0 bases at J, with 11 bases in the middle. Germline values: CDR1 SEHNR, CDR2 FQNEAQ (reference sequence). This CDR3 is 16 amino acids long. The CDR3 loop reads CASSLGAASSTDTQYF. In nucleotides, the CDR3 is TGTGCCAGCAGCTTAGGAGCGGCCTCTAGCACAGATACGCAGTATTTT.

This rearrangement joins TRBV5-1 to TRBJ2-7; either TRBD1 or TRBD2 may fit D (5 bases each). V was clipped by 3 bases and J by 1 base, with 11 bases between them. The CDR3 runs to 14 residues. Germline lookup yields CDR1 SGHRS and CDR2 YFSETQ. CDR3 amino acids: CASSSGPASYEQYF. The CDR3 DNA is TGCGCCAGCAGCTCGGGACCGGCTTCCTACGAGCAGTACTTC.

The chain links TRBV6-6 to TRBJ2-7; 9 bases map to TRBD2. The CDR3 is 14 amino acids. Germline V gene sequence: CDR1 MNHNY, CDR2 SVGAGI (reference sequence). The V and J ends lost 6 bases and 5 bases, in that order; junction bases with no gene match: 8. CDR3 amino acids: CASRVSGSGDEQYF. DNA of the CDR3: TGTGCCAGCAGGGTTAGCGGGAGTGGCGACGAGCAGTACTTC.

V and J are TRBV14 and TRBJ2-5; D gene unclear. The CDR3 covers 15 residues. Germline values: CDR1 SGHDN, CDR2 FVKESK. Deletions cut 1 base from V and 5 bases from J, with 14 bases between. The CDR3 DNA is TGTGCCAGCAGCCAAGTCGGGCTCCCTCGGGAGACCCAGTACTTC. Its protein product is CASSQVGLPRETQYF.

J is TRBJ1-5 and V is TRBV28; D is ambiguous. The CDR3 totals 12 residues. CDR1 and CDR2 from the germline V gene are MDHEN and SYDVKM. Between the trimmed V and J ends, which lost 11 bases and 0 bases, there was a span of 8 bases. The CDR3: CAPEGSNQPQHF. Written as DNA, the CDR3 is TGTGCCCCGGAGGGTAGCAATCAGCCCCAGCATTTT. The full variable domain, completed using reference TRBV28 and TRBJ1-5, is DVKVTQSSRYLVKRTGEKVFLECVQDMDHENMFWYRQDPGLGLRLIYFSYDVKMKEKGDIPEGYSVSREKKERFSLILESASTNQTSMYLCAPEGSNQPQHFGDGTRLSIL.

This rearrangement joins TRBV6-5 to TRBJ2-7, with 12 positions matching TRBD1. CDR1 is MNHEY, CDR2 SVGAGI, per germline. The CDR3 spans 15 residues. V lost 6 bases to trimming and J lost 5 bases; unmatched junction nucleotides: 8. CDR3 in amino acids: CASRSPGQGAHEQYF. In nucleotides, the CDR3 is TGTGCCAGCAGGTCGCCGGGACAGGGGGCACACGAGCAGTACTTC.

The CDR3 sequence: CASSPRLDQETGELFF. CDR3 nucleotide sequence: TGCGCCAGCAGCCCCCGGCTGGACCAGGAGACCGGGGAGCTGTTTTTT. The chain has TRBV4-3 and TRBJ2-2; D is ambiguous. CDR1 LGHNA and CDR2 YSLEER come from the germline V gene. CDR3 length: 16 amino acids. V lost 4 bases and J lost 5, with 17 bases in between.

CDR3 DNA sequence: TGTGCCACCAGCAAGGACGGAGCCTACGAGCAGTACTTC. Translating it yields CATSKDGAYEQYF. The chain links TRBV15 to TRBJ2-7, with D hard to call. The CDR3 spans 13 residues. In germline, CDR1 is LNHNV, CDR2 YYDKDF (reference sequence). The ends were cut back, 4 bases at V and 2 bases at J, with 9 bases in the middle.

In its sample, this clone was seen once. The rearrangement uses TRBV5-6 and TRBJ2-7; possibly TRBD1 or TRBD2 for D (5 bases each). Per the germline V gene, CDR1 is SGHDT and CDR2 is YYEEEE. Between the trimmed V and J ends, which lost 2 bases and 0 bases, there was a span of 9 bases. The CDR3 is made up of 14 amino acids. The CDR3 loop is CASSLGDLSYEQYF. Here the CDR3 DNA reads TGTGCCAGCAGCTTAGGGGACCTCTCCTACGAGCAGTACTTC.

The rearrangement joins TRBV2 to TRBJ2-3, with D perhaps matching TRBD1 (6 bases). The CDR3 has 13 amino acids. V lost 4 bases, J lost 1 base, and 6 bases lay in between. Germline lookup yields CDR1 SNHLY and CDR2 FYNNEI. The chain's CDR3 is CASSGQGTDTQYF. The CDR3 DNA sequence: TGTGCCAGCAGTGGACAGGGCACAGATACGCAGTATTTT.

To note about this clone: This specimen includes other DNA sequences encoding the same CDR3. V usage is TRBV5-1 and J usage is TRBJ2-5; 8 positions agree with TRBD1. V trimming: 2 bases; J trimming: 4 bases; junction bases outside the gene matches: 1. CDR1 is SGHRS, CDR2 YFSETQ, per germline. CDR3 length equals 13 residues. The CDR3 loop reads CASSFGQGETQYF. The CDR3 DNA reads TGCGCCAGCAGCTTTGGACAGGGAGAGACCCAGTACTTC.

The chain employs TRBV5-4 and TRBJ2-7; TRBD2 matches 8 bases. The V gene's germline CDR1 is SGHNT and CDR2 YYREEE (reference sequence). V trimming: 0 bases; J trimming: 5 bases; junction bases outside the gene matches: 16. The CDR3 consists of 18 residues. In DNA form, the CDR3 reads TGTGCCAGCAGCTTGGAGCTTCCGGGAGGGCGTTCAGCCGACGAGCAGTACTTC. Protein product: CASSLELPGGRSADEQYF.